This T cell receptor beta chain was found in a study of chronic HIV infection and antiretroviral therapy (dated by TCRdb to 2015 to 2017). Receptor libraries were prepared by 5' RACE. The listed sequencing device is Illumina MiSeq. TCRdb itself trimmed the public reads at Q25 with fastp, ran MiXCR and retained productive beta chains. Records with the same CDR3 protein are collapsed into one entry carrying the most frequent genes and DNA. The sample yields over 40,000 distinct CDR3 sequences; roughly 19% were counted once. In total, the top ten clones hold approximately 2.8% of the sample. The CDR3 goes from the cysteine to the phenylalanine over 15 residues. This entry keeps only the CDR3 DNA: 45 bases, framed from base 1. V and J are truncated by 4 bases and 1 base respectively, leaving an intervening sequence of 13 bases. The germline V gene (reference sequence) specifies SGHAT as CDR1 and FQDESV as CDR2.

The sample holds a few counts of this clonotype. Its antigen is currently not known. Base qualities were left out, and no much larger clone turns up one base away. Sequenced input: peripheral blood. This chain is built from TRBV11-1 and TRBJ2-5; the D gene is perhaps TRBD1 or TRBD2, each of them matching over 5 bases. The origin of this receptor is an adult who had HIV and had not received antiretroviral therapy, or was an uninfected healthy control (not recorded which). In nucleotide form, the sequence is TGTGCCAGCAGCTCTTTTACCGGGACCCAAGAGACCCAGTACTTC. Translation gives CASSSFTGTQETQYF.